Each of the 14 T cell receptor beta chains below was sequenced from the same sample in a study of immune evolution from preneoplasia to lung adenocarcinoma. Clones were sequenced by immunoSEQ multiplex PCR, and TCRdb holds only the in-frame ones, with some missing. There are thousands of clones in the sample; roughly 80% occur only once, and more than 3% lies in the top ten. The material sequenced was FFPE adjacent normal lung tissue. These receptors all stem from a person between 70 and 80 years old with lung adenocarcinoma.

The chain links TRBV7-9 to TRBJ1-3; the D is unclear. Germline assignment: CDR1 SEHNR and CDR2 FQNEAQ (reference sequence). V was pared by 0 bases and J by 4 bases, with 7 bases between. This CDR3 has 14 amino acids. The CDR3 reads CASSLAQAGNTIYF. CDR3 sequence (DNA): TGTGCCAGCAGCTTAGCGCAAGCGGGAAACACCATATATTTT.

V is TRBV5-1 and J is TRBJ1-4; D not resolved. Trimming removed 1 base at V and 5 bases at J, with 9 bases between. The CDR3 spans 14 residues. The germline V gene encodes CDR1 SGHRS and CDR2 YFSETQ. The CDR3: CASSLQQPNEKLFF. In DNA, the CDR3 is TGCGCCAGCAGCTTGCAGCAGCCCAATGAAAAACTGTTTTTT.

The chain recombines TRBV6-1 with TRBJ1-1; 9 bases align to TRBD1. Trimming at V came to 4 bases and at J to 1 base, leaving 13 bases not matched to a gene. Germline V gives CDR1 MNHNS, CDR2 SASEGT. The CDR3 length is 18 residues. CDR3 protein: CASSGRDRAGERNTEAFF. CDR3 DNA sequence: TGTGCCAGCAGTGGCCGGGACAGGGCTGGGGAGCGGAACACTGAAGCTTTCTTT.

The chain employs TRBV7-6 and TRBJ1-5; D call uncertain. The CDR3 runs 13 residues. The germline gives CDR1 SGHVS, CDR2 FNYEAQ. Between the trimmed V and J ends, which lost 6 bases and 7 bases, there was a span of 13 bases. The CDR3 reads CASSSGGLQPQHF. The CDR3 nucleotides read TGTGCCAGCAGTTCTGGAGGGCTACAGCCCCAGCATTTT.

This rearrangement joins TRBV5-1 to TRBJ2-7; a weak D match, TRBD1 (6 bases). The CDR3 is 12 residues long. Germline CDR1 SGHRS, CDR2 YFSETQ. Trimming shortened V by 5 bases and J by 7 bases, and 13 bases separated the two germline ends. CDR3 sequence: CASRPDQGEQYF. CDR3 nucleotides: TGCGCCAGCAGGCCTGACCAGGGGGAGCAGTACTTC. Full variable domain (missing parts from reference TRBV5-1 and TRBJ2-7): KAGVTQTPRYLIKTRGQQVTLSCSPISGHRSVSWYQQTPGQGLQFLFEYFSETQRNKGNFPGRFSGRQFSNSRSEMNVSTLELGDSALYLCASRPDQGEQYFGPGTRLTVT.

The chain recombines TRBV21-1 with TRBJ2-1. TRBV21-1 is a pseudogene. The CDR3 runs to 17 residues. CDR3: CASSKGGVRGGGDEQFF. The CDR3 DNA follows: TGTGCCAGCAGCAAAGGAGGGGTCCGGGGAGGGGGCGATGAGCAGTTCTTC.

In nucleotides, the CDR3 is TGTGCCAGCAGCTTGGACGGGGTAGCGGCAACCTACGAGCAGTACTTC. This sequence encodes CASSLDGVAATYEQYF. The chain is built from TRBV5-4 and TRBJ2-7, with D possibly TRBD2 on 6 matching bases. There are 16 residues in the CDR3. The germline V and J ends were trimmed by 0 bases and 2 bases, with 15 bases remaining between them. CDR1 and CDR2 (germline): SGHNT, YYREEE (reference sequence).

The CDR3 here is CAWSVRGDGYTF. Written as DNA, the CDR3 is TGTGCCTGGAGTGTGAGGGGGGATGGCTACACCTTC. This chain links TRBV30 with TRBJ1-2; D possibly corresponds to TRBD1 (6 bases). The CDR3 loop spans 12 amino acids. Trimming shortened V by 0 bases and J by 6 bases, and 8 bases separated the two germline ends. Germline V gene lookup returns CDR1 GTSNPN and CDR2 SVGIG (reference sequence).

The chain carries TRBV5-6 and TRBJ2-5; 8 positions match TRBD2. The CDR3 has 15 residues. Germline lookup yields CDR1 SGHDT and CDR2 YYEEEE. The trim removed 4 bases at V and 5 bases at J, leaving 10 bases unmatched. CDR3 DNA: TGTGCCAGCAGCCAAAATAAGCGGGGGTGGGAGACCCAGTACTTC. This gives the protein CASSQNKRGWETQYF.

The chain uses TRBV7-2 and TRBJ1-3; D perhaps matches TRBD1 (5 bases). Germline V lookup: CDR1 SGHTA, CDR2 FQGNSA. Trimming removed 3 bases at V and 0 bases at J, with 9 bases between. CDR3 length: 15 residues. The CDR3 DNA sequence: TGTGCCAGCAGCTTCCAGGGCTACTCTGGAAACACCATATATTTT. Translated, it gives CASSFQGYSGNTIYF.

This clone was detected only once. V is TRBV15 and J is TRBJ1-3; no firm D call. V was shortened by 4 bases and J by 0 bases, with 10 bases between the two germline ends. Germline V gene sequence: CDR1 LNHNV, CDR2 YYDKDF (reference sequence). This CDR3 contains 15 residues. The CDR3 region is CATSIGGVSGNTIYF. In nucleotides, the CDR3 is TGTGCCACCAGCATCGGTGGAGTCTCTGGAAACACCATATATTTT.

The rearrangement joins TRBV7-9 to TRBJ2-5; D is possibly TRBD2 (5 bases). The germline gives CDR1 SEHNR, CDR2 FQNEAQ (reference sequence). V shed 2 bases and J shed 5 bases, with 18 bases lying between them. The CDR3 covers 16 residues. The CDR3 bases are TGTGCCAGCAGCTTAAGGGCACTTGCCGGGGTCGAGACCCAGTACTTC. This gives the protein CASSLRALAGVETQYF.

This clone has a single count. A read error may account for a junction end that differs from germline. The J gene is TRBJ2-7, the V gene TRBV11-3; D not resolved. Germline V lookup: CDR1 SGHNT, CDR2 YENEEA. The CDR3 runs to 11 residues. CDR3 coding DNA: TGTGCCAGCCCGTTTCAACCCTGGGTTTCCTTC. It specifies CASPFQPWVSF.

The genes are TRBV28 and TRBJ1-2; D is uncertain. V was pared by 7 bases and J by 4 bases, with 13 bases between. Germline V gene sequence: CDR1 MDHEN, CDR2 SYDVKM. The CDR3 is 13 residues long. The CDR3 loop is CASNFQTAYGYTF. The CDR3 region has the DNA TGTGCCAGCAACTTCCAGACGGCCTATGGCTACACCTTC.